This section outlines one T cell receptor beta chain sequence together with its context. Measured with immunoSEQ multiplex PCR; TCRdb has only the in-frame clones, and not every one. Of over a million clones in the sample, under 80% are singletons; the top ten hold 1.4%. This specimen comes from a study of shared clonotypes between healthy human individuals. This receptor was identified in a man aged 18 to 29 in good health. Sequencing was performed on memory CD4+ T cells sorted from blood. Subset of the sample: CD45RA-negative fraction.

DNA of the CDR3: TGCGCCAGCAGCTTGTCAGGGCTAAGTACCGGGGAGCTGTTTTTT. Translation gives CASSLSGLSTGELFF. This chain uses TRBV5-1 with TRBJ2-2; possibly TRBD1 for D (5 bases). V was cut by 1 base and J by 5 bases, with 12 bases left in between. Germline values: CDR1 SGHRS, CDR2 YFSETQ. The CDR3 has 15 amino acids.